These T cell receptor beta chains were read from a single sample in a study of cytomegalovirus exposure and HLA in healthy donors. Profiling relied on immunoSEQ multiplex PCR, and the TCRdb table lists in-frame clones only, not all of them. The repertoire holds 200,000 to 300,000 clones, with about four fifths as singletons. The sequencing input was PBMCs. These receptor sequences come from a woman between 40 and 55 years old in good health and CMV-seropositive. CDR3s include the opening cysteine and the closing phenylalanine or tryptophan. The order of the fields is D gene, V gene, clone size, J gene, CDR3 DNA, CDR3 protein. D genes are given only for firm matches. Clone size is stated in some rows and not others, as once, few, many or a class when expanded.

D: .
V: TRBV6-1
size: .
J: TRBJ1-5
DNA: TGTGCCAGCAGTGAAAGAGGTCAGCCCCAGCATTTT
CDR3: CASSERGQPQHF

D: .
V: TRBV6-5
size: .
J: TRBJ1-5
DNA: TGTGCCAGCAGTTACACGGTGGATCAGCCCCAGCATTTT
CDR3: CASSYTVDQPQHF

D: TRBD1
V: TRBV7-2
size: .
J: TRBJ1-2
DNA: TGTGCCAGCAGCTTACAATTTTCGACAGGGAAGGATGGCTACACCTTC
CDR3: CASSLQFSTGKDGYTF

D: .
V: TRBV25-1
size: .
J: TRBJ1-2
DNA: TGTGCCAGCAGTGAATTTAAGGGAGAAGGGTATGGCTACACCTTC
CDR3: CASSEFKGEGYGYTF

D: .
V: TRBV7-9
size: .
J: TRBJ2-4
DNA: TGTGCCAGCAGCGAACGACAGAACATTCAGTACTTC
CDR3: CASSERQNIQYF

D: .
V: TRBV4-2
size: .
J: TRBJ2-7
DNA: TGTGCCAGCAGACACTTGGGGGGCGAGCAGTACTTC
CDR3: CASRHLGGEQYF

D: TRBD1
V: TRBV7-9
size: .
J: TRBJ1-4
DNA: TGTGCCAGCAGTTCGACCGGGACAGGGACTAATGAAAAACTGTTTTTT
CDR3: CASSSTGTGTNEKLFF

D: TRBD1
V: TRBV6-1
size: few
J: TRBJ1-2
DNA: TGTGCCAGCAGAGACAGGGCCGGCTATGGCTACACCTTC
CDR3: CASRDRAGYGYTF

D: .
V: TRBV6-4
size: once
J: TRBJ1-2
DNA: TGTGCCAGCAGTAAAGATCATGAGGCGAGCGATGGCTACACCTTC
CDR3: CASSKDHEASDGYTF

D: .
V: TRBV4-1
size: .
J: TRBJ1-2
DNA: TGCGCCAGCAGCCAAGAGGGGGACTCCTATGGCTACACCTTC
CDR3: CASSQEGDSYGYTF

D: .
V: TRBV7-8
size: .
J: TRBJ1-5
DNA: TGTGCCAGCAGCCCAGGGAGGGGAGGACCTCAGCCCCAGCATTTT
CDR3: CASSPGRGGPQPQHF

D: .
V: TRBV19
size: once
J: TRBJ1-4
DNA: TGTGCCAGTAGTATAGGCCAGCGGAATGAAAAACTGTTTTTT
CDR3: CASSIGQRNEKLFF

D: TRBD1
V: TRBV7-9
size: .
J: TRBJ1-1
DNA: TGTGCCAGCAGCTCCATAAACGGCAGGGGGCGAGCTTTCTTT
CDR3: CASSSINGRGRAFF